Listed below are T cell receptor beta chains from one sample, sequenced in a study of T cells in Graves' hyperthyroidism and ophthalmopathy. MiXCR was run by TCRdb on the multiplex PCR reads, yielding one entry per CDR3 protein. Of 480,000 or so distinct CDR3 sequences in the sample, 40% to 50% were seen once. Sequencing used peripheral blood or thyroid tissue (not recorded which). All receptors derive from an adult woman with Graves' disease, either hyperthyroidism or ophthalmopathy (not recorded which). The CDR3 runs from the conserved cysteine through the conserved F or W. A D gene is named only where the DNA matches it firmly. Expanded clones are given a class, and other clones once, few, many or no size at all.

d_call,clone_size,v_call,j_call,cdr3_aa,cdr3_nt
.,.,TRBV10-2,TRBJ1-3,CASRDTIYF,TGCGCCAGCAGGGACACCATATATTTT
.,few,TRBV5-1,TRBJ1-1,CASSLGGRSTEAFF,TGCGCCAGCAGCCTGGGAGGCCGGAGCACTGAAGCTTTCTTT
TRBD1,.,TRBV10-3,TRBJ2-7,CAISPGGPYEQYF,TGTGCCATCAGTCCAGGGGGCCCCTACGAGCAGTACTTC
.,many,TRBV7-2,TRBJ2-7,CASSHSRAYEQYF,TGTGCCAGCAGCCACTCACGCGCCTACGAGCAGTACTTC
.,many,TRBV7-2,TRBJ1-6,CASSLFESSYNSPLHF,TGTGCCAGCAGCTTATTCGAAAGCTCCTATAATTCACCCCTCCACTTT
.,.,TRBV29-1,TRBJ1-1,CSVVDGRTGAFF,TGCAGCGTTGTTGACGGAAGGACTGGAGCTTTCTTT
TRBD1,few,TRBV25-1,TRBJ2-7,CASGDRPYEQYF,TGTGCCAGCGGGGACAGGCCTTACGAGCAGTACTTC
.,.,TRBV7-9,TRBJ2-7,CASSLKFQAPYEQYF,TGTGCCAGCAGCTTGAAGTTTCAGGCCCCCTACGAGCAGTACTTC
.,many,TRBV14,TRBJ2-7,CASSQGTVSYYEQYF,TGTGCCAGCAGCCAAGGGACAGTATCGTACTACGAGCAGTACTTC
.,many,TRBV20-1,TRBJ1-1,CSAPQHRNTEAFF,TGCAGTGCTCCCCAACACCGGAACACTGAAGCTTTCTTT
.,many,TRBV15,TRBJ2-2,CATSRDSKGLLLTGELFF,TGTGCCACCAGCAGAGATTCGAAGGGACTTCTCCTTACCGGGGAGCTGTTTTTT
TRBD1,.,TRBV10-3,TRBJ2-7,CAIRPGQGMSQYF,TGTGCCATCAGGCCGGGACAGGGGATGTCGCAGTACTTC
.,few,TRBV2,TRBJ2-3,CASNVGGPDTQYF,TGTGCCAGCAATGTAGGGGGTCCAGATACGCAGTATTTT
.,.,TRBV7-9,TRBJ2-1,CASSDTRLDEQFF,TGTGCCAGCAGCGATACTAGGCTGGATGAGCAGTTCTTC
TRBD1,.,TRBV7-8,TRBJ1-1,CASRSGTGPTEAFF,TGTGCCAGCAGGTCTGGGACAGGCCCCACTGAAGCTTTCTTT
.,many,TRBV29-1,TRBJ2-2,CSVELRPNTGELFF,TGCAGCGTTGAATTAAGGCCGAACACCGGGGAGCTGTTTTTT
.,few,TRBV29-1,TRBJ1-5,CSVPGIRSNQPQHF,TGCAGCGTTCCCGGCATTCGTAGCAATCAGCCCCAGCATTTT
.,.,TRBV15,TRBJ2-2,CATSSLVQGSTGELFF,TGTGCCACCAGCAGCTTGGTTCAGGGGTCCACCGGGGAGCTGTTTTTT
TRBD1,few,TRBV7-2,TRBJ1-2,CASSADRGYGYTF,TGCGCCAGCAGCGCGGACAGGGGGTATGGCTACACCTTC
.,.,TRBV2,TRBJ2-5,CASRDPSKGGQYF,TGTGCCAGCCGGGACCCCTCCAAAGGGGGCCAGTACTTC
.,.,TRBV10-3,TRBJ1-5,CASRWAGFGNQPQHF,TGTGCCAGCAGGTGGGCGGGATTTGGGAATCAGCCCCAGCATTTT
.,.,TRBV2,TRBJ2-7,CASGVLAGTDEQYF,TGTGCCAGCGGGGTACTAGCAGGGACGGACGAGCAGTACTTC
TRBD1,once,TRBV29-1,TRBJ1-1,CSAPRGAGGSGEAFF,TGCAGCGCCCCGCGGGGGGCAGGGGGCTCGGGTGAAGCTTTCTTT
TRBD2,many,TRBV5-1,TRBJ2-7,CASSLGLAENSYEQYF,TGCGCCAGCAGCTTGGGACTAGCGGAGAACTCCTACGAGCAGTACTTC
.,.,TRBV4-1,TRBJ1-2,CASSSRDGTNYGYTF,TGCGCCAGCAGCTCCCGGGACGGAACCAACTATGGCTACACCTTC
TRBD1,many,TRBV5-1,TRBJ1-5,CASSYGTDQPQHF,TGCGCCAGCAGCTACGGGACAGATCAGCCCCAGCATTTT
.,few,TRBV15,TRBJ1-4,CATSRGAQGKLFF,TGTGCCACCAGCAGAGGGGCCCAGGGAAAACTGTTTTTT
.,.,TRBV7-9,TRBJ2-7,CASSTGTLFQQYF,TGTGCCAGCAGCACCGGGACCCTTTTTCAGCAGTACTTC
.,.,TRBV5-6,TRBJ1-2,CASTWGGGYTF,TGTGCCAGCACCTGGGGTGGTGGCTACACCTTC
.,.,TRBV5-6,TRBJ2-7,CAGREKGSYEQYF,TGTGCCGGCCGGGAGAAGGGCTCCTACGAGCAGTACTTC
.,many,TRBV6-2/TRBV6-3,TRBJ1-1,CASSTVAEAFF,TGTGCCAGCAGTACGGTAGCAGAAGCTTTCTTT
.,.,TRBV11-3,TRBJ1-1,CASSWGPTAEAFF,TGTGCCAGCAGCTGGGGTCCGACGGCAGAAGCTTTCTTT
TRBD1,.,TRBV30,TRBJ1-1,CAWSRGQGGEAFF,TGTGCCTGGAGCCGGGGACAGGGGGGGGAAGCTTTCTTT
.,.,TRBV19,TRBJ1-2,CASSITRVAYLYGYTF,TGTGCCAGTAGTATTACGAGAGTGGCCTACTTATATGGCTACACCTTC
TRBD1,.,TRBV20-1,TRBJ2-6,CSAGDRTNVLTF,TGCAGTGCTGGGGACAGGACCAACGTCCTGACTTTC
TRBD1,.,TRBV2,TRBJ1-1,CASSEGARQGAGEAFF,TGTGCCAGCAGTGAGGGGGCCCGACAGGGGGCGGGTGAAGCTTTCTTT
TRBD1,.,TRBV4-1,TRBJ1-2,CASSQGQGSGNTF,TGCGCCAGCAGCCAAGGACAGGGCTCTGGAAACACCTTC
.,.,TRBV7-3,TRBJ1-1,CASSFLPQGGTEAFF,TGCGCCAGCAGCTTTTTACCACAGGGCGGCACTGAAGCTTTCTTT
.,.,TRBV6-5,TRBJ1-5,CASSKAPWEPQHF,TGTGCCAGCAGCAAGGCACCGTGGGAGCCCCAGCATTTT
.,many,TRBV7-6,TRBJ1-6,CASSSDFRGDHNSPLHF,TGTGCCAGCAGCTCCGATTTCCGAGGGGATCATAATTCACCCCTCCACTTT
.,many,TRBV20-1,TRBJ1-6,CSASFGLSLHF,TGCAGTGCTAGTTTTGGGTTATCCCTCCACTTT
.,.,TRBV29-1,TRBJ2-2,CSVRKGAGELFF,TGCAGCGTCCGAAAAGGAGCCGGGGAGCTGTTTTTT
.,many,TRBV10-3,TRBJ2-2,CAIRAGANTGELFF,TGTGCCATCAGAGCAGGGGCGAACACCGGGGAGCTGTTTTTT
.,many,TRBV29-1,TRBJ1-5,CSVGEGGGQPQHF,TGCAGCGTCGGGGAGGGTGGCGGGCAGCCCCAGCATTTT
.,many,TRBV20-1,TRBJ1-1,CSARNRVVDTEAFF,TGCAGTGCTAGAAACAGGGTTGTGGACACTGAAGCTTTCTTT
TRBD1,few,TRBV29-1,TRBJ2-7,CSVEGGTDEQYF,TGCAGCGTTGAAGGGGGGACAGACGAGCAGTACTTC
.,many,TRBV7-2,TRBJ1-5,CASSRGFGVNQPQHF,TGTGCCAGCAGCCGGGGGTTCGGGGTCAATCAGCCCCAGCATTTT
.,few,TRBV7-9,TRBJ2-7,CASSSSAASYEQYF,TGTGCCAGCAGTTCTAGTGCAGCCTCCTACGAGCAGTACTTC
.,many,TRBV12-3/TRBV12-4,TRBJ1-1,CASRGPENTEAFF,TGTGCCAGCAGAGGACCCGAGAACACTGAAGCTTTCTTT
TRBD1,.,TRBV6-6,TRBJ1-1,CASSLQGKHTEAFF,TGTGCCAGCAGTTTACAGGGGAAGCACACTGAAGCTTTCTTT
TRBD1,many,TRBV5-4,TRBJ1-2,CASSLDREYGYTF,TGTGCCAGCAGCCTTGACAGGGAGTATGGCTACACCTTC
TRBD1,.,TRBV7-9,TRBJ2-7,CASSEWDRVYEQYF,TGTGCCAGCAGTGAGTGGGACAGGGTCTACGAGCAGTACTTC
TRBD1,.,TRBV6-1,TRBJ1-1,CASIKTDREYPEAFF,TGTGCCAGCATCAAAACCGACAGGGAGTATCCTGAAGCTTTCTTT
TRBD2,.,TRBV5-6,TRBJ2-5,CASSPALSGREGETQYF,TGTGCCAGCAGTCCGGCGCTTAGCGGGAGAGAAGGAGAGACCCAGTACTTC